The clone carrying this T cell receptor (beta chain) was counted at least ten times. As yet, its antigen is unknown. The data derive from a study of CD8 T cells in ankylosing spondylitis. Study-wide points: Reports say disease-linked clones showed up significantly more in matched ankylosing spondylitis synovial fluid.

Trimming left V 3 bases short and J 8 bases short, with 19 bases between. Germline assignment: CDR1 SNHLY and CDR2 FYNNEI. CDR3 length: 16 residues. The TCR beta libraries were generated through quantitative 5'-RACE incorporating molecular barcodes. TCRdb used MiXCR to reprocess the 5' RACE reads, holding one entry per CDR3 protein. This sample yields under 300,000 distinct CDR3 sequences, of which about 10% are seen a single time; approximately 6.6% belongs to the top ten. Sequencing input: blood, either unsorted or a sorted T cell fraction (not recorded which). The chain uses TRBV2 and TRBJ1-4, with D perhaps matching TRBD1 (6 bases). The receptor was isolated from a male donor with ankylosing spondylitis or in good health (not recorded which). The CDR3 protein is CASSDTTGKGGEKLFF. The CDR3 DNA reads as TGTGCCAGCAGTGATACCACAGGGAAGGGAGGGGAAAAACTGTTTTTT.